This entry lists 6 T cell receptor beta chains sequenced from one sample in a study of control samples from healthy donors and cancer patients. Libraries were prepared by immunoSEQ multiplex PCR; TCRdb keeps only in-frame clonotypes and omits some of them. Found here are fewer than 120,000 clones, roughly 90% of them singletons; the top ten hold roughly 4%. The sample taken for sequencing was PBMCs. The receptors here all came from a woman aged 60-70 years with lung cancer.

The chain uses TRBV16 and TRBJ1-3; D not certain. The V gene's germline CDR1 is KGHSY and CDR2 FQNENV. Trimming cost V 2 bases and J 0 bases, with 5 bases left between them. This CDR3 is 14 amino acids long. The CDR3 sequence: CASSQSNSGNTIYF. The CDR3 DNA follows: TGTGCCAGCAGCCAAAGCAACTCTGGAAACACCATATATTTT.

The J gene is TRBJ1-1, the V gene TRBV11-1; no firm D call. Trimming shortened V by 1 base and J by 1 base, and 7 bases separated the two germline ends. This CDR3 contains 14 residues. Germline CDR1 is SGHAT and CDR2 is FQDESV (reference sequence). The DNA of the CDR3 is TGTGCCAGCAGCTTAGTTGGCAGGAACACTGAAGCTTTCTTT. Protein sequence: CASSLVGRNTEAFF.

This clone was counted a single time. The chain carries TRBV7-2 and TRBJ2-1; 9 bases line up with TRBD1. Per germline, CDR1 SGHTA and CDR2 FQGNSA. CDR3 size: 15 residues. J lost 7 bases, V lost 4 bases, and 8 bases had no gene match. CDR3 DNA: TGTGCCAGCAGCTCAAGTACGGGGACAGGGAATGAGCAGTTCTTC. Encoded protein: CASSSSTGTGNEQFF.

This chain connects TRBV18 to TRBJ2-5; D call uncertain. There are 15 residues in the CDR3. Trimming pared 4 bases from V and 7 bases from J, leaving 19 bases between. In germline, CDR1 is KGHSH, CDR2 LQKENI. CDR3 residues: CASSQRETELGTQYF. The CDR3, as DNA: TGTGCCAGCTCACAAAGAGAGACGGAATTGGGGACCCAGTACTTC.

This clone was counted once. This chain connects TRBV3-1 (or the pseudogene TRBV3-2) to TRBJ2-5; 10 bases match TRBD2. Trimming removed 0 bases from V and 10 bases from J; junction bases left unmatched: 11. The CDR3 consists of 16 residues. Germline V gene lookup returns CDR1 LGHDT and CDR2 YNNKEL (reference sequence). CDR3 amino acids: CASSQETLAGVGNQYF. DNA for the CDR3: TGTGCCAGCAGCCAAGAGACGCTAGCGGGGGTCGGGAACCAGTACTTC.

The chain carries TRBV7-9 and TRBJ1-6, with D unresolved. The germline gives CDR1 SEHNR, CDR2 FQNEAQ (reference sequence). The CDR3 totals 13 residues. V dropped 3 bases and J dropped 6 bases, with 6 bases sitting between them. The CDR3 spells CASSLATNSPLHF. The CDR3 DNA reads as TGTGCCAGCAGCTTGGCTACTAATTCACCCCTCCACTTT.